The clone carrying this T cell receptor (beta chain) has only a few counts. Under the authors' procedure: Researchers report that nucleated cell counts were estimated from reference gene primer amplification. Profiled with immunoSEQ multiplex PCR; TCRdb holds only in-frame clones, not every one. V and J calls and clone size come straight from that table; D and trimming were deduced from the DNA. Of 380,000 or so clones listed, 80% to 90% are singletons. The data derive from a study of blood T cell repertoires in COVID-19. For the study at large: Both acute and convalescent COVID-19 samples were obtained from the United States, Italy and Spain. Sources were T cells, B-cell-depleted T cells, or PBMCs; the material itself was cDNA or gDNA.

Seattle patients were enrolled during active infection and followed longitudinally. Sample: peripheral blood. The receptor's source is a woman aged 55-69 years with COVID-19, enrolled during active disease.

The CDR3 bases are TGTGCCAGCAGCTTGGTATTCGGGGGTTACAATCAGCCCCAGCATTTT. This codes for CASSLVFGGYNQPQHF. The rearrangement joins TRBV5-8 to TRBJ1-5; maybe TRBD1 (5 bases). This CDR3 contains 16 residues. The germline V gene has CDR1 SGHTS and CDR2 YDEGEE. The ends were cut back, 0 bases at V and 3 bases at J, with 13 bases in the middle.